A single sample is the source of the 6 T cell receptor beta chains below, sequenced in a study of blood T cell repertoires in COVID-19. The data were produced by immunoSEQ multiplex PCR, yet TCRdb's version contains in-frame clones alone and is incomplete. The sample holds approximately 63,000 clones; more than 75% are singletons and the top ten take approximately 5%. Sequenced material: peripheral blood. The source of these receptors is a man older than 75 in a cohort sampled during active COVID-19.

CDR3: CATSDPGTSGSSADTQYF. Here the CDR3 DNA reads TGTGCCACCAGTGATCCAGGGACTAGCGGGAGTTCGGCAGATACGCAGTATTTT. The rearrangement links TRBV24-1 to TRBJ2-3, with TRBD2 matching 14 bases. Germline V CDR1 and CDR2: KGHDR, SFDVKD. J was trimmed by 4 bases and V by 3 bases; bases with no gene match: 8. This CDR3 has 18 amino acids.

The V gene is TRBV2, the J gene TRBJ1-2, with D tentatively TRBD1 (6 bases). This CDR3 region has 13 residues. Germline assignment: CDR1 SNHLY and CDR2 FYNNEI. Deletions cut 5 bases from V and 1 base from J, with 8 bases between. For the CDR3, the DNA is TGTGCCAGCAGTCCGGACAGTAACTATGGCTACACCTTC. Encoded protein: CASSPDSNYGYTF. Filled out from reference TRBV2 and TRBJ1-2, the complete variable domain reads EPEVTQTPSHQVTQMGQEVILRCVPISNHLYFYWYRQILGQKVEFLVSFYNNEISEKSEIFDDQFSVERPDGSNFTLKIRSTKLEDSAMYFCASSPDSNYGYTFGSGTRLTVV.

The chain has TRBV6-5 and TRBJ1-5, with TRBD1 matching over 8 bases. Trimming cost V 10 bases and J 6 bases; bases outside gene matches: 5. CDR1 MNHEY and CDR2 SVGAGI come from the germline V gene. The CDR3 consists of 12 residues. The CDR3, as DNA: TGTGCCAACGGACAGGGAATTCAGCCCCAGCATTTT. Amino acids: CANGQGIQPQHF.

This chain joins TRBV9 and TRBJ2-5; 8 bases agree with TRBD2. J was trimmed by 4 bases and V by 7 bases; bases with no gene match: 12. The CDR3 runs to 15 residues. Germline CDR1 and CDR2: SGDLS and YYNGEE. The CDR3 region has the DNA TGTGCCAGCTCGCTAACGGTCGGGGGGGGAGAGACCCAGTACTTC. This translates into CASSLTVGGGETQYF.

The J gene is TRBJ1-2, the V gene TRBV12-2; the table's D call, TRBD1, was not checked against the DNA. TRBV12-2 counts as a pseudogene. The CDR3 length is 16 residues. The CDR3 DNA reads TGTGCAAGTCGCTTACGACAGGGGTCTCCCAACTATGGCTACACCTTC. This encodes CASRLRQGSPNYGYTF.

The chain employs TRBV10-3 and TRBJ2-3; 10 bases match TRBD1. Losses at the gene ends were 10 bases for V and 6 bases for J; bases not matched to a gene: 10. The CDR3 loop spans 14 amino acids. Germline V gene data show CDR1 as ENHRY and CDR2 as SYGVKD. As DNA, the CDR3 is TGTGCCACTCTGGGACAGGGGATAGGTGATACGCAGTATTTT. Translated: CATLGQGIGDTQYF.